Below, 15 T cell receptor beta chains from the same sample are listed, as sequenced in a study of OX40 agonist ivuxolimab in advanced cancers. Sequenced by immunoSEQ multiplex PCR; TCRdb stores in-frame clones only, minus some. This table holds approximately 58,000 clones, approximately 80% found once. The starting material was CD4+ or CD8+ T cells sorted from blood, obtained in a trial of the OX40 agonist ivuxolimab. The receptor source for this set is an adult with an advanced solid tumor such as melanoma, head and neck, liver or kidney cancer.

The chain is built from TRBV5-1 and TRBJ1-2, with TRBD1 matching 8 bases. This CDR3 is 14 amino acids long. Germline V gene data show CDR1 as SGHRS and CDR2 as YFSETQ. The V gene end was trimmed by 4 bases and the J gene end by 8 bases; junction bases not matched to a gene: 10. DNA for the CDR3: TGCGCCAGCAGCCGCTTCGGACAGGGCGACGGCTACACCTTC. Translation: CASSRFGQGDGYTF.

V gene TRBV9 combines with J gene TRBJ2-7; 7 nucleotides line up with TRBD1. The CDR3 totals 16 residues. The ends lost 0 bases at V and 6 bases at J; junction bases unmatched: 12. From germline, CDR1 is SGDLS and CDR2 YYNGEE. CDR3 residues: CASSVVSGGLDSEQYF. Written as DNA, the CDR3 is TGTGCCAGCAGCGTAGTGTCAGGGGGTCTCGATAGCGAGCAGTACTTC.

The chain is built from TRBV7-2 and TRBJ1-6, with a possible D match to TRBD1 (6 bases). In germline, CDR1 is SGHTA, CDR2 FQGNSA. This CDR3 comprises 15 residues. Trimming removed 5 bases from V and 3 bases from J, with 11 bases in between. CDR3 amino acids: CASSRTGNYNSPLHF. The DNA for the CDR3 is TGTGCCAGCAGCCGTACAGGGAACTATAATTCACCCCTCCACTTT.

J is TRBJ2-3 and V is TRBV6-1; TRBD2 matches 7 bases. The CDR3 is made up of 13 amino acids. V lost 9 bases to trimming and J lost 6 bases; unmatched junction nucleotides: 9. Germline CDR1 MNHNS, CDR2 SASEGT. As DNA, the CDR3 is TGTGCCAGATCTAGCGGACCCGCCGATACGCAGTATTTT. Protein: CARSSGPADTQYF.

This clone was observed a handful of times. The sample carries other DNA sequences with the same CDR3. This chain links TRBV2 with TRBJ2-5; D is perhaps TRBD1 or TRBD2 (6 bases each). The CDR3 has 15 residues. V dropped 0 bases and J dropped 7 bases, with 15 bases sitting between them. Germline CDR1 reads SNHLY; CDR2 reads FYNNEI. The CDR3 here is CASSEASGAGGTQYF. For the CDR3, the DNA is TGTGCCAGCAGTGAAGCGTCAGGGGCCGGGGGGACCCAGTACTTC.

The rearrangement joins TRBV29-1 to TRBJ2-1, with 11 nucleotides matching TRBD2. J gave up 9 bases and V 8 bases, and 18 bases lay outside the gene matches. Germline CDR1 and CDR2: SQVTM and ANQGSEA. CDR3 length: 16 amino acids. CDR3 amino acids: CSFCGRLAGFFVEQFF. The CDR3 DNA reads TGCAGCTTTTGTGGGAGACTAGCGGGGTTTTTCGTTGAGCAGTTCTTC.

V gene TRBV9 combines with J gene TRBJ2-5, with 7 bases that match TRBD2. Unmatched junction bases numbered 6, after V lost 0 bases and J lost 1 base. The length of the CDR3 is 16 residues. The germline V gene encodes CDR1 SGDLS and CDR2 YYNGEE. The CDR3 DNA is TGTGCCAGCAGCGTAGGCTCTAGCGGCGTCCAAGAGACCCAGTACTTC. It encodes CASSVGSSGVQETQYF.

The chain uses TRBV2 and TRBJ2-4, with 11 bases aligning to TRBD1. Germline V gives CDR1 SNHLY, CDR2 FYNNEI. V lost 6 bases to trimming and J lost 6 bases; unmatched junction nucleotides: 7. This CDR3 has 15 residues. CDR3 sequence reads: CASRRTGGDGNIQYF. The CDR3 DNA is TGTGCCAGCAGGAGGACAGGGGGCGATGGAAACATTCAGTACTTC.

The chain couples TRBV5-6 to TRBJ1-2, with D unclear. The CDR3 runs 13 residues. The ends were cut back, 7 bases at V and 10 bases at J, with 20 bases in the middle. In germline, CDR1 is SGHDT, CDR2 YYEEEE. The CDR3 here is CASLGGRSYLYTF. DNA for the CDR3: TGTGCCAGCTTGGGAGGCAGGTCCTACCTCTACACCTTC.

The genes are TRBV28 and TRBJ1-5, with 7 bases that match TRBD1. Germline V gives CDR1 MDHEN, CDR2 SYDVKM. The CDR3 sequence is 13 residues long. The CDR3 is CATAGGSNQPQHF. The DNA for the CDR3 is TGTGCTACAGCAGGGGGAAGCAATCAGCCCCAGCATTTT.

This chain links TRBV11-2 with TRBJ2-3; no firm D call. Trimming removed 8 bases from V and 4 bases from J, with 4 bases in between. The CDR3 is 10 residues long. In germline, CDR1 is SGHAT, CDR2 FQNNGV. The CDR3 region has the DNA TGTGCCAGCGCGGCAGATACGCAGTATTTT. Translation gives CASAADTQYF.

The chain couples TRBV7-6 to TRBJ2-6, with 9 bases lining up with TRBD1. V lost 6 bases, J lost 0 bases, and 12 bases stayed unmatched. The germline V gene encodes CDR1 SGHVS and CDR2 FNYEAQ. The CDR3 extends over 19 amino acids. The CDR3, as DNA: TGTGCCAGCAGTCGTACGTCCGGGACAGGGAGCTCTGGGGCCAACGTCCTGACTTTC. Residues: CASSRTSGTGSSGANVLTF.

This clone showed up just a few times. This chain connects TRBV15 to TRBJ2-2; 7 positions agree with TRBD2. Germline values: CDR1 LNHNV, CDR2 YYDKDF (reference sequence). The V and J ends lost 3 bases and 4 bases, in that order; junction bases with no gene match: 2. There are 14 residues in the CDR3. The CDR3 DNA is TGTGCCACCAGCAGGCGGGGGAGCACCGGGGAGCTGTTTTTT. Its translation: CATSRRGSTGELFF. The whole variable domain, filled in from reference TRBV15 and TRBJ2-2, reads DAMVIQNPRYQVTQFGKPVTLSCSQTLNHNVMYWYQQKSSQAPKLLFHYYDKDFNNEADTPDNFQSRRPNTSFCFLDIRSPGLGDTAMYLCATSRRGSTGELFFGEGSRLTVL.

The chain carries TRBV11-2 and TRBJ1-1; 8 nucleotides align to TRBD1. Per germline, CDR1 SGHAT and CDR2 FQNNGV. The CDR3 is 17 residues long. V shed 0 bases, J shed 4 bases, and the junction held 10 bases outside the gene matches. DNA of the CDR3: TGTGCCAGCAGCTTAGATCAGGGGACAGGAGCCCTCACTGAAGCTTTCTTT. As protein: CASSLDQGTGALTEAFF.

The chain is built from TRBV5-6 and TRBJ2-7, with a weak D call TRBD2 (5 bases). V lost 0 bases to trimming and J lost 4 bases, with 11 bases between them. Germline-derived CDR1 and CDR2 are SGHDT and YYEEEE. The CDR3 covers 14 residues. The CDR3 loop is CASSLAGIGYEQYF. Written as DNA, the CDR3 is TGTGCCAGCAGCTTGGCCGGGATAGGGTACGAGCAGTACTTC.